Listed here are 25 T cell receptor beta chains from one sample, sequenced in a study of blood T cell repertoires in COVID-19. Assay: immunoSEQ multiplex PCR; the TCRdb copy retains only in-frame clones and omits some. The table lists roughly 49,000 clones, over 80% of them singletons. Specimen: peripheral blood. The receptor set was obtained from a man between 45 and 60 years old with acute or convalescent COVID-19.

V gene TRBV28 combines with J gene TRBJ1-2, with TRBD1 identical over 8 bases. Germline assignment: CDR1 MDHEN and CDR2 SYDVKM. After removal of 10 bases from V and 9 bases from J, the junction contained 13 bases not matched to a gene. CDR3 length equals 13 residues. CDR3 bases: TGTGCCACCAGGACGGGACAGGTTTCTCGCTACACCTTC. Protein product: CATRTGQVSRYTF.

CDR3 sequence: CASSLSTDTQYF. The CDR3 nucleotides are TGTGCCAGCAGCCTAAGCACAGATACGCAGTATTTT. The rearrangement joins TRBV6-2 or TRBV6-3 to TRBJ2-3; D is unclear. This CDR3 is built from 12 residues. The germline V gene encodes CDR1 MNHEY and CDR2 SVGEGT. The V end was cut by 6 bases, the J end by 0 bases, with 4 bases between.

CDR3 amino acids: CASSQDGGTGQEAFF. CDR3 sequence (DNA): TGCGCCAGCAGCCAAGATGGGGGGACAGGTCAAGAAGCTTTCTTT. The chain recombines TRBV4-3 with TRBJ1-1; 8 nucleotides match TRBD1. With V trimmed by 0 bases and J by 8 bases, 8 bases remained unmatched. The CDR3 is 15 amino acids. Germline loops: CDR1 LGHNA, CDR2 YSLEER.

The CDR3 loop reads CASSFTRSGGTLHF. The CDR3 bases are TGTGCCAGCAGCTTCACCCGTTCAGGAGGGACCCTCCACTTT. The chain recombines TRBV28 with TRBJ1-6; no clear D. V shed 6 bases and J shed 14 bases, with 20 bases lying between them. The germline V gene has CDR1 MDHEN and CDR2 SYDVKM. This CDR3 is 14 amino acids long.

V and J are TRBV11-2 and TRBJ2-1; TRBD2 matches at 9 bases. Germline CDR1 and CDR2: SGHAT and FQNNGV. This CDR3 contains 15 residues. The V segment lost 6 bases and the J segment 8 bases; nucleotides outside the gene matches: 11. CDR3 protein: CASRSNGGRVYEQFF. In DNA form, the CDR3 reads TGTGCCAGCAGGTCAAACGGCGGGAGGGTCTATGAGCAGTTCTTC.

This chain connects TRBV28 to TRBJ1-2; perhaps TRBD1 as D (6 bases). CDR1 and CDR2 (germline): MDHEN, SYDVKM. The CDR3 has 14 amino acids. V was cut by 7 bases and J by 2 bases, with 14 bases left in between. In DNA, the CDR3 is TGTGCCAGCATCAGGGGATTTGGAAACTATGGCTACACCTTC. It specifies CASIRGFGNYGYTF.

The CDR3 coding sequence is TGCAGCGTTCTCGGGGACTCTAGCACAGATACGCAGTATTTT. Its translation: CSVLGDSSTDTQYF. The chain combines TRBV29-1 with TRBJ2-3; TRBD2 might be the D (6 bases). CDR3 size: 14 residues. Trimming stripped 5 bases from V and 0 bases from J, with 12 bases between. Germline lookup yields CDR1 SQVTM and CDR2 ANQGSEA.

CDR3 nucleotides: TGTGCCAGCAAAGAACGGGGTGCGACCAAAAACATTCAGTACTTC. Its protein product is CASKERGATKNIQYF. The chain couples TRBV2 to TRBJ2-4; D might be TRBD2 (5 bases). This CDR3 is built from 15 residues. The germline CDR1 and CDR2 sequences are SNHLY and FYNNEI. V gave up 7 bases and J gave up 2 bases, with 15 bases separating them.

This chain uses TRBV28 with TRBJ1-3; 7 nucleotides match TRBD1. V lost 3 bases and J lost 4; bases outside the gene matches: 3. This CDR3 is 14 amino acids long. Germline V CDR1 and CDR2: MDHEN, SYDVKM. The CDR3 DNA follows: TGTGCCAGCAGTTTGCCGGGACAGGGAAACACCATATATTTT. As protein: CASSLPGQGNTIYF. Combining the CDR3 with reference TRBV28 and TRBJ1-3 gives the whole variable domain DVKVTQSSRYLVKRTGEKVFLECVQDMDHENMFWYRQDPGLGLRLIYFSYDVKMKEKGDIPEGYSVSREKKERFSLILESASTNQTSMYLCASSLPGQGNTIYFGEGSWLTVV.

The chain is built from TRBV19 and TRBJ1-3; 7 bases map to TRBD1. Germline values: CDR1 LNHDA, CDR2 SQIVND (reference sequence). The J segment lost 1 base and the V segment lost 7 bases, leaving 7 bases of the junction unmatched. This CDR3 contains 15 residues. The CDR3 nucleotides are TGTGCCAGTACCGTGGACAGGTCTTCTGGAAACACCATATATTTT. It specifies CASTVDRSSGNTIYF.

The genes are TRBV4-3 and TRBJ1-1, with 10 bases that match TRBD1. V shed 2 bases and J 10 bases; nucleotides not matched to a gene: 10. CDR1 is LGHNA, CDR2 YSLEER, per germline. The CDR3 spans 15 residues. The CDR3 DNA reads as TGCGCCAGCAGCCAAACCCGGACAGGGGGTTCCGGAGCTTTCTTT. Protein: CASSQTRTGGSGAFF.

The chain recombines TRBV18 with TRBJ1-5; unclear D gene. The length of the CDR3 is 13 residues. V was shortened by 3 bases and J by 0 bases, with 3 bases between the two germline ends. Germline-derived CDR1 and CDR2 are KGHSH and LQKENI. The CDR3 is CASSPHSNQPQHF. The CDR3, as DNA: TGTGCCAGCTCACCCCATAGCAATCAGCCCCAGCATTTT.

The chain recombines TRBV27 with TRBJ1-5; D gene ambiguous. V was cut by 1 base and J by 0 bases, with 7 bases left in between. The CDR3 runs 15 residues. CDR1 and CDR2 (germline): MNHEY, SMNVEV (reference sequence). DNA of the CDR3: TGTGCCAGCAGTTTATACAGCACTAGCAATCAGCCCCAGCATTTT. Its protein is CASSLYSTSNQPQHF.

This chain links TRBV4-1 with TRBJ2-5, with 10 bases aligning to TRBD1. The CDR3 extends over 16 amino acids. The V gene's germline CDR1 is MGHRA and CDR2 YSYEKL. V shed 3 bases, J shed 4 bases, and the junction held 8 bases outside the gene matches. The CDR3 region has the DNA TGCGCCAGCAGCCATACGACAGGGGGCGGAATAGAGACCCAGTACTTC. Amino acids: CASSHTTGGGIETQYF.

The chain recombines TRBV21-1 with TRBJ1-4; the table calls TRBD1, which could not be checked here. TRBV21-1 is a listed pseudogene. The CDR3 runs 15 residues. As DNA, the CDR3 is TGTGCCAGCAGCAAAGAGAGGGGGACTAATGAAAAACTGTTTTTT. This gives the protein CASSKERGTNEKLFF.

The chain carries TRBV6-5 and TRBJ2-3; D is ambiguous. CDR1 is MNHEY, CDR2 SVGAGI, per germline. V gave up 6 bases and J gave up 5 bases, with 18 bases separating them. There are 15 residues in the CDR3. CDR3 sequence (DNA): TGTGCCAGCAGATCACCACTCGAGGCCGGAGATACGCAGTATTTT. Amino acids: CASRSPLEAGDTQYF.

The chain combines TRBV19 with TRBJ2-7, with TRBD2 matching over 8 bases. This CDR3 has 15 residues. V was clipped by 0 bases and J by 4 bases; unmatched bases: 5. Germline CDR1 reads LNHDA; CDR2 reads SQIVND (reference sequence). CDR3 DNA sequence: TGTGCCAGTAGTATAGATATACTAGCGGCTTACGAGCAGTACTTC. Protein product: CASSIDILAAYEQYF.

This chain uses TRBV28 with TRBJ1-4; D is perhaps TRBD1 (6 bases). The germline V and J ends were trimmed by 6 bases and 7 bases, with 18 bases remaining between them. The germline gives CDR1 MDHEN, CDR2 SYDVKM. The CDR3 runs 15 residues. The CDR3 DNA is TGTGCCAGCAGACCTCAGGGGACGCTCGGTGAAAAACTGTTTTTT. Its translation is CASRPQGTLGEKLFF.

The chain is built from TRBV7-9 and TRBJ2-2; D is undetermined. The length of the CDR3 is 13 residues. Germline V gene data show CDR1 as SEHNR and CDR2 as FQNEAQ (reference sequence). V was trimmed by 5 bases and J by 1 base, leaving 5 bases between them. This CDR3 is CASSLKNTGELFF. DNA for the CDR3: TGTGCCAGCAGCCTTAAGAACACCGGGGAGCTGTTTTTT.

The V and J genes are TRBV6-6 and TRBJ1-2, with a possible D match to TRBD1 (5 bases). V lost 4 bases and J lost 5, with 14 bases in between. Germline V gene lookup returns CDR1 MNHNY and CDR2 SVGAGI (reference sequence). The CDR3 extends over 14 amino acids. CDR3 region: CASSSPDSFYGYTF. DNA of the CDR3: TGTGCCAGCAGTTCCCCCGACAGCTTTTATGGCTACACCTTC.

The chain couples TRBV19 to TRBJ2-3; 7 bases are a match to TRBD1. The V gene end was trimmed by 3 bases and the J gene end by 2 bases; junction bases not matched to a gene: 14. The CDR3 is 18 residues long. Germline values: CDR1 LNHDA, CDR2 SQIVND (reference sequence). Written as DNA, the CDR3 is TGTGCCAGTAGTATGCGAGGGGGCGGGTTCGGAAACACAGATACGCAGTATTTT. Amino acids: CASSMRGGGFGNTDTQYF. Together with reference TRBV19 and TRBJ2-3, the CDR3 gives the full variable domain: DGGITQSPKYLFRKEGQNVTLSCEQNLNHDAMYWYRQDPGQGLRLIYYSQIVNDFQKGDIAEGYSVSREKKESFPLTVTSAQKNPTAFYLCASSMRGGGFGNTDTQYFGPGTRLTVL.

The J gene is TRBJ1-2, the V gene TRBV25-1, with TRBD1 identical over 7 bases. Germline V CDR1 and CDR2: MGHDK, SYGVNS. The CDR3 totals 13 residues. J lost 5 bases, V lost 6 bases, and 6 bases had no gene match. The CDR3 nucleotides read TGTGCCAGCAGGACCCCAGGGGGGTATGGCTACACCTTC. Residues: CASRTPGGYGYTF.

The chain has TRBV6-5 and TRBJ1-5; 7 bases match TRBD1. CDR1 and CDR2 from the germline V gene are MNHEY and SVGAGI. The CDR3 extends over 14 amino acids. The J segment lost 5 bases and the V segment lost 7 bases, leaving 8 bases of the junction unmatched. The chain's CDR3 is CASKPGDSDQPQHF. The DNA of the CDR3 is TGTGCCAGCAAACCTGGGGACAGCGATCAGCCCCAGCATTTT.

This rearrangement joins TRBV3-1 (or the pseudogene TRBV3-2) to TRBJ1-2; TRBD1 matches at 9 bases. CDR1 is LGHDT, CDR2 YNNKEL, per germline (reference sequence). V was clipped by 4 bases and J by 8 bases; unmatched bases: 8. This CDR3 spans 14 amino acids. The CDR3 region has the DNA TGTGCCAGCAGCCGCCTGGGGGACAGGGAAGGCTACACCTTC. Protein product: CASSRLGDREGYTF.

V is TRBV4-3 and J is TRBJ2-7; 7 positions agree with TRBD1. The germline V gene has CDR1 LGHNA and CDR2 YSLEER. The CDR3 consists of 15 residues. Trimming at V came to 1 base and at J to 3 bases, leaving 6 bases not matched to a gene. CDR3 protein: CASSQGTGGHYEQYF. CDR3 in DNA: TGCGCCAGCAGCCAAGGGACAGGTGGGCACTACGAGCAGTACTTC.